These T cell receptor beta chains were read from a single sample in a study of control samples from healthy donors and cancer patients. The assay was immunoSEQ multiplex PCR, and TCRdb's table has in-frame clones only and misses some. The repertoire has roughly 24,000 clones, around four fifths of them found once; the top ten carry 20% to 25%. Sequencing input: PBMCs. The receptor set was obtained from a man aged 60 to 69 with colorectal cancer. The CDR3 runs from the conserved cysteine through the conserved F or W. A D gene is named only where the DNA matches it firmly. Size tells how often a clone was seen (once, few, many) or the class of an expanded clone, and some rows leave it out.

TRBJ1-5 TRBV19 . . CASRTGTGFNQPQHF TGTGCCAGTCGGACCGGGACCGGATTTAATCAGCCCCAGCATTTT
TRBJ2-7 TRBV13 TRBD2 . CASSLIRAGAYEQYF TGTGCCAGCAGCTTAATCAGAGCGGGGGCCTACGAGCAGTACTTC
TRBJ2-2 TRBV21-1 . . CASSRAREGTGELFF TGTGCCAGCAGCAGGGCACGGGAGGGCACCGGGGAGCTGTTTTTT
TRBJ1-2 TRBV19 TRBD1 . CASSPQWTGKDGYTF TGTGCCAGTAGCCCTCAGTGGACAGGGAAGGATGGCTACACCTTC
TRBJ1-2 TRBV19 TRBD1 . CASSIIFGQGSGYTF TGTGCCAGTAGTATCATTTTTGGACAGGGCAGTGGCTACACCTTC
TRBJ1-1 TRBV30 TRBD1 . CAWSVLPTRGLGNTEAFF TGTGCCTGGAGTGTACTCCCGACCAGGGGGCTTGGGAACACTGAAGCTTTCTTT
TRBJ2-2 TRBV18 . . CASSLQGMVAAGELFF TGTGCCAGCTCGCTACAGGGAATGGTCGCTGCCGGGGAGCTGTTTTTT
TRBJ2-2 TRBV3-1/TRBV3-2 . . CASSQEPLTGELFF TGTGCCAGCAGCCAAGAGCCACTCACCGGGGAGCTGTTTTTT
TRBJ1-6 TRBV25-1 . few CASIPSSYNSPLHF TGTGCCAGCATTCCCAGCTCCTATAATTCACCCCTCCACTTT
TRBJ2-1 TRBV27 TRBD1 . CASSLSQGAYNEQFF TGTGCCAGCAGTTTAAGTCAGGGGGCTTACAATGAGCAGTTCTTC
TRBJ2-5 TRBV6-5 TRBD2 . CASSYSTGGLETQYF TGTGCCAGCAGTTACTCGACGGGGGGGTTGGAGACCCAGTACTTC
TRBJ2-2 TRBV29-1 . . CSVDWGIAGELFF TGCAGCGTTGATTGGGGGATCGCCGGGGAGCTGTTTTTT
TRBJ1-1 TRBV20-1 . . CSASGYLMNTEAFF TGCAGTGCTAGTGGTTACTTGATGAACACTGAAGCTTTCTTT
TRBJ2-3 TRBV30 . . CAWSTADTQYF TGTGCCTGGAGTACCGCAGATACGCAGTATTTT
TRBJ2-3 TRBV6-6 TRBD1 once CASTPAGGTDTQYF TGTGCCAGCACCCCGGCAGGGGGTACAGATACGCAGTATTTT
TRBJ1-6 TRBV2 . . CASSDRGKNSPLHF TGTGCCAGCAGTGACAGGGGTAAAAATTCACCCCTCCACTTT
TRBJ1-5 TRBV3-1/TRBV3-2 . . CASSQDLAGLGSQHF TGTGCCAGCAGCCAAGATCTTGCCGGTTTGGGGTCCCAGCATTTT
TRBJ2-2 TRBV30 TRBD1 . CACRKAGQGVGELFF TGTGCCTGCAGGAAGGCGGGACAGGGAGTCGGGGAGCTGTTTTTT
TRBJ1-2 TRBV19 . . CASRAGYGYTF TGTGCCAGTAGGGCAGGCTATGGCTACACCTTC
TRBJ2-7 TRBV7-2 . . CASSLVWAAGEQYF TGTGCCAGCAGCTTAGTATGGGCCGCAGGAGAGCAGTACTTC
TRBJ2-3 TRBV2 TRBD2 . CASRGGISGNTQYF TGTGCCAGCAGGGGGGGGATTAGCGGAAATACGCAGTATTTT
TRBJ2-3 TRBV19 . . CASSSSVLGGTDTQYF TGTGCCAGTAGTTCATCGGTCCTGGGGGGCACAGATACGCAGTATTTT
TRBJ2-7 TRBV5-5 . . CASSLQGSYEQYF TGTGCCAGCAGCTTACAGGGCTCCTACGAGCAGTACTTC
TRBJ2-5 TRBV10-2 . . CASSSRSGETQYF TGCGCCAGCAGCTCTAGGAGCGGGGAGACCCAGTACTTC
TRBJ2-4 TRBV5-4 TRBD2 . CASSPSGGAKNIQYF TGTGCCAGCAGCCCGAGCGGGGGAGCCAAAAACATTCAGTACTTC
TRBJ2-1 TRBV9 . . CASSQTNTISAGSSYNEQFF TGTGCCAGCAGCCAGACAAACACTATATCCGCGGGATCCTCCTACAATGAGCAGTTCTTC
TRBJ1-1 TRBV5-8 . . CASSSRPMNTEAFF TGTGCCAGCAGTTCTCGACCCATGAACACTGAAGCTTTCTTT
TRBJ2-6 TRBV7-2 . . CASTLVSGANVLTF TGTGCCAGCACCCTAGTTTCTGGGGCCAACGTCCTGACTTTC
TRBJ1-2 TRBV30 TRBD1 once CARDPRGQGDGDGYTF TGTGCCCGAGACCCGAGGGGACAGGGGGATGGAGATGGCTACACCTTC
TRBJ1-6 TRBV6-5 . . CATTWGGSSPLHF TGTGCCACCACATGGGGAGGATCTTCACCCCTCCACTTT
TRBJ1-1 TRBV7-9 . . CASSRAGATTEAFF TGTGCCAGCAGCCGCGCGGGGGCGACCACTGAAGCTTTCTTT
TRBJ2-3 TRBV2 . . CASSDRRSTDTQYF TGTGCCAGCAGTGATCGACGCAGCACAGATACGCAGTATTTT
TRBJ2-4 TRBV9 . . CASSVAVWGDIQYF TGTGCCAGCAGCGTAGCAGTCTGGGGGGACATTCAGTACTTC
TRBJ1-2 TRBV12-5 TRBD1 . CARGTQGARNGYTF TGTGCTAGGGGGACACAGGGGGCGCGGAATGGCTACACCTTC
TRBJ1-1 TRBV19 . medium-sized CASSPDRLNTEAFF TGTGCCAGTAGCCCCGACAGGCTGAACACTGAAGCTTTCTTT
TRBJ1-3 TRBV30 TRBD1 . CAWSAGTGFSGNTIYF TGTGCCTGGAGTGCCGGGACAGGTTTCTCTGGAAACACCATATATTTT
TRBJ1-1 TRBV6-5 . . CASSYSPGAGTEAFF TGTGCCAGCAGTTACTCGCCGGGGGCTGGGACTGAAGCTTTCTTT
TRBJ1-1 TRBV2 . few CASSRREGNTEAFF TGTGCCAGCTCGAGGAGGGAAGGAAACACTGAAGCTTTCTTT
TRBJ1-2 TRBV7-2 TRBD1 . CASSRGTGGLVYGYTF TGTGCCAGCAGCCGTGGGACAGGGGGTTTAGTCTATGGCTACACCTTC
TRBJ2-6 TRBV7-2 TRBD1 . CASSKGGGGANVLTF TGTGCCAGCAGCAAAGGGGGCGGTGGGGCCAACGTCCTGACTTTC
TRBJ2-5 TRBV15 TRBD1 . CATSPGTVMTQYF TGTGCCACCAGCCCCGGGACAGTTATGACCCAGTACTTC
TRBJ2-7 TRBV21-1 . . CASSRKPGRFIYEQYF TGTGCCAGCAGTCGGAAACCCGGGAGGTTTATCTACGAGCAGTACTTC
TRBJ1-5 TRBV10-2 . . CASSDAGLLLQPQHF TGCGCCAGCAGTGACGCGGGGCTCTTGCTGCAGCCCCAGCATTTT
TRBJ1-6 TRBV6-5 . . CASGVRAGNSPLHF TGTGCCAGCGGCGTCCGGGCTGGGAATTCACCCCTCCACTTT
TRBJ1-5 TRBV6-5 . . CATQAQRDQPQHF TGTGCCACCCAAGCACAGAGAGATCAGCCCCAGCATTTT
TRBJ2-7 TRBV6-6 . . CASSYAQLAYEQYF TGTGCCAGCAGTTACGCCCAGTTAGCCTACGAGCAGTACTTC
TRBJ1-5 TRBV7-6 . . CASSPGGIGNQPQHF TGTGCCAGCAGCCCGGGGGGGATCGGCAATCAGCCCCAGCATTTT
TRBJ2-3 TRBV24-1 . few CATSDYSTDTQYF TGTGCCACCAGTGATTATAGCACAGATACGCAGTATTTT
TRBJ1-2 TRBV20-1 . . CSASIQDYGYTF TGCAGTGCTAGTATCCAGGACTATGGCTACACCTTC
TRBJ2-7 TRBV30 . . CAWMSSAGYEQYF TGTGCCTGGATGTCGTCCGCCGGCTACGAGCAGTACTTC
TRBJ2-1 TRBV6-2/TRBV6-3 TRBD2 once CASSPGGSSYNEQFF TGTGCCAGCAGTCCGGGGGGGAGCTCCTACAATGAGCAGTTCTTC
TRBJ2-1 TRBV13 . . CASSLGWSSYNEQFF TGTGCCAGCAGCTTAGGCTGGAGCTCCTACAATGAGCAGTTCTTC
TRBJ1-1 TRBV9 . . CASSAYQNTEAFF TGTGCCAGCAGCGCGTACCAAAACACTGAAGCTTTCTTT